This TCR beta chain was sequenced in a study of blood T cells in healthy people across ages. CDR1 SNHLY and CDR2 FYNNEI come from the germline V gene. V lost 5 bases and J 6 bases, leaving 13 bases between the germline ends. The CDR3 loop spans 14 amino acids. A J-beta primer mix and a sample-barcoded 5' primer were used in a second PCR of roughly 6 to 11 cycles. MiXCR, run by TCRdb on the 5' RACE reads, gives a single entry per CDR3 protein. The sample holds hundreds of thousands of distinct CDR3 sequences, roughly 21% seen once. Approximately 9.1 milliliters was the volume of peripheral blood drawn from each donor.

The source of this sequence is a man aged 70 or older in good health. This rearrangement joins TRBV2 to TRBJ2-2, with D possibly being TRBD1 (6 bases). Material: blood. CDR3 DNA sequence: TGTGCCAGCAGTAGGGTACAGGGCCCCGGGGAGCTGTTTTTT. This encodes CASSRVQGPGELFF.